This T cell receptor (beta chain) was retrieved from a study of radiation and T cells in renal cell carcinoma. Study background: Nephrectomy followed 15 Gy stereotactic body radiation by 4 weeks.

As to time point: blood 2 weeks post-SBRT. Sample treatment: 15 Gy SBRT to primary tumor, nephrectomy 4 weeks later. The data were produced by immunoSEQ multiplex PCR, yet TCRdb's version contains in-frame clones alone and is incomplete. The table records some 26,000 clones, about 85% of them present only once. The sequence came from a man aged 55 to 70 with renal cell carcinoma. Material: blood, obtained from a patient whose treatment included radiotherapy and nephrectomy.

In DNA, the CDR3 is TGTGCCAGTAGTAGGCGGACTAGCGGGAGAGACACAGATACGCAGTATTTT. Translating gives CASSRRTSGRDTDTQYF. V gene TRBV19 combines with J gene TRBJ2-3; 13 nucleotides match TRBD2. Germline loops: CDR1 LNHDA, CDR2 SQIVND (reference sequence). V shed 4 bases, J shed 2 bases, and the junction held 6 bases outside the gene matches. The CDR3 is 17 residues long. The variable domain in full, completed from reference TRBV19 and TRBJ2-3, reads DGGITQSPKYLFRKEGQNVTLSCEQNLNHDAMYWYRQDPGQGLRLIYYSQIVNDFQKGDIAEGYSVSREKKESFPLTVTSAQKNPTAFYLCASSRRTSGRDTDTQYFGPGTRLTVL.